Below are 23 T cell receptor beta chains sequenced from a single sample in a study of cytomegalovirus exposure and HLA in healthy donors. PCR employed 60 Vbeta and 13 Jbeta primers. Only in-frame clones appear in the TCRdb table, and some are missing; sequencing was by immunoSEQ multiplex PCR. Of around 200,000 clones in the sample, around 81% were seen once. The specimen was PBMCs. The source of these receptors is a woman aged 50 to 65 in good health and CMV-seropositive.

This clone was counted once. The identical CDR3 is also encoded by other nucleotide sequences in the sample. The V gene is TRBV5-1, the J gene TRBJ1-1; D gene uncertain. CDR1 and CDR2 (germline): SGHRS, YFSETQ. The CDR3 runs to 15 residues. V gave up 1 base and J gave up 4 bases, with 14 bases separating them. The CDR3 nucleotides are TGCGCCAGCAGCTTGTACGGAGGTAGTAGCACTGAAGCTTTCTTT. Its protein is CASSLYGGSSTEAFF.

The chain employs TRBV28 and TRBJ2-7, with 8 nucleotides matching TRBD1. The CDR3 runs to 14 residues. Germline CDR1 MDHEN, CDR2 SYDVKM. Trimming removed 0 bases from V and 2 bases from J; junction bases left unmatched: 0. The CDR3 DNA is TGTGCCAGCAGTTTATGGGACAGGGCCTACGAGCAGTACTTC. It is translated as CASSLWDRAYEQYF.

The chain joins TRBV28 to TRBJ1-3; 7 bases are a match to TRBD1. Germline CDR1 and CDR2: MDHEN and SYDVKM. The length of the CDR3 is 15 residues. The V segment lost 2 bases and the J segment 3 bases; nucleotides outside the gene matches: 4. DNA of the CDR3: TGTGCCAGCAGTTTAGACCACAGGGGTGGAAACACCATATATTTT. Residues: CASSLDHRGGNTIYF.

This clone showed up just a few times. The chain combines TRBV6-5 with TRBJ1-1; D perhaps matches TRBD1 (5 bases). The CDR3 spans 13 residues. Germline CDR1 reads MNHEY; CDR2 reads SVGAGI. The ends were cut back, 6 bases at V and 3 bases at J, with 11 bases in the middle. CDR3 coding DNA: TGTGCCAGCAGGATGGGGGGGGACACTGAAGCTTTCTTT. This sequence encodes CASRMGGDTEAFF.

The chain couples TRBV30 to TRBJ2-3; TRBD1 matches 7 bases. Germline V gene sequence: CDR1 GTSNPN, CDR2 SVGIG (reference sequence). V trimming: 2 bases; J trimming: 0 bases; junction bases outside the gene matches: 5. This CDR3 comprises 15 residues. The CDR3 nucleotides read TGTGCCTGGAGTTTGACAGGGAGTAGCACAGATACGCAGTATTTT. It encodes CAWSLTGSSTDTQYF. The entire variable domain, with the rest obtained from reference TRBV30 and TRBJ2-3, is as follows: SQTIHQWPATLVQPVGSPLSLECTVEGTSNPNLYWYRQAAGRGLQLLFYSVGIGQISSEVPQNLSASRPQDRQFILSSKKLLLSDSGFYLCAWSLTGSSTDTQYFGPGTRLTVL.

The gene calls are TRBV19 and TRBJ2-5, with a tentative D call TRBD1 (5 bases). The J call is doubtful: the DNA matches TRBJ2-7 better. CDR3 size: 13 residues. Germline CDR1 LNHDA, CDR2 SQIVND (reference sequence). As DNA, the CDR3 is TGTGCCAGTAGTATTGTCGACAGCAACGAGCAGTACTTC. This codes for CASSIVDSNEQYF.

The chain has TRBV29-1 and TRBJ1-2; D is unclear. Germline CDR1 SQVTM, CDR2 ANQGSEA. V lost 4 bases and J 8 bases, leaving 11 bases between the germline ends. There are 11 residues in the CDR3. The CDR3 reads CSVADSGGYTF. The CDR3 coding sequence is TGCAGCGTTGCCGATTCGGGGGGCTACACCTTC.

The V gene is TRBV28, the J gene TRBJ2-2; 8 bases match TRBD1. With V trimmed by 6 bases and J by 6 bases, 6 bases remained unmatched. Germline loops: CDR1 MDHEN, CDR2 SYDVKM. The CDR3 sequence is 14 residues long. CDR3 sequence reads: CASSLNRGAGELFF. In nucleotides, the CDR3 is TGTGCCAGCAGCCTTAACAGGGGGGCCGGGGAGCTGTTTTTT. Full variable domain (outside the CDR3, taken from reference TRBV28 and TRBJ2-2): DVKVTQSSRYLVKRTGEKVFLECVQDMDHENMFWYRQDPGLGLRLIYFSYDVKMKEKGDIPEGYSVSREKKERFSLILESASTNQTSMYLCASSLNRGAGELFFGEGSRLTVL.

Remarks on this clone: At one end, the junction sequence differs from germline, possibly due to a read error. Other DNA sequences in this specimen translate into the identical CDR3. The rearrangement links TRBV18 to TRBJ2-7; perhaps TRBD1 as D (6 bases). This CDR3 is 14 amino acids long. Germline V gene lookup returns CDR1 KGHSH and CDR2 LQKENI. DNA of the CDR3: TGTGCCAGCTCACCAGGACAGCTCTCCTACGAACAGTACTTC. It encodes CASSPGQLSYEQYF.

V is TRBV5-6 and J is TRBJ1-1, with TRBD1 as a possible D gene (6 bases). The germline gives CDR1 SGHDT, CDR2 YYEEEE. The germline V and J ends were trimmed by 3 bases and 10 bases, with 16 bases remaining between them. CDR3 length: 13 amino acids. The CDR3 DNA reads TGTGCCAGCAGCTCCCGAGGGGGAGATAGAGCTTTCTTT. Translating it yields CASSSRGGDRAFF.

This clone was picked up one time. The rearrangement links TRBV4-1 to TRBJ2-3; D is uncertain. Trimming cost V 0 bases and J 4 bases, with 14 bases left between them. There are 16 residues in the CDR3. Germline V gene data show CDR1 as MGHRA and CDR2 as YSYEKL. The CDR3 sequence: CASSQDYLVFSDTQYF. CDR3 nucleotides: TGCGCCAGCAGCCAAGATTATTTAGTATTCTCAGATACGCAGTATTTT.

V usage is TRBV5-1 and J usage is TRBJ1-6; D remains ambiguous. V lost 1 base, J lost 9 bases, and 8 bases lay in between. The CDR3 length is 13 residues. In germline, CDR1 is SGHRS, CDR2 YFSETQ. The CDR3 coding sequence is TGCGCCAGCAGCTTGACCAGTGGTTCACCCCTCCACTTT. It encodes CASSLTSGSPLHF.

The chain employs TRBV9 and TRBJ1-2, with 7 bases lining up with TRBD1. The germline CDR1 and CDR2 sequences are SGDLS and YYNGEE. The CDR3 runs 13 residues. Germline trimming cut 4 bases from V and 4 bases from J; bases unmatched to any gene: 4. The CDR3 DNA sequence: TGTGCCAGCAGCCCCAGGACAGGCTATGGCTACACCTTC. This sequence encodes CASSPRTGYGYTF.

The V gene is TRBV5-8, the J gene TRBJ1-6; D is possibly TRBD1 (5 bases). The CDR3 contains 16 residues. V lost 4 bases, J lost 7 bases, and 18 bases lay in between. CDR1 and CDR2 (germline): SGHTS, YDEGEE. This chain's CDR3 is CASSNGGGVSNSPLHF. CDR3 in DNA: TGTGCCAGCAGCAACGGCGGGGGGGTCTCCAATTCACCCCTCCACTTT.

The chain links TRBV6-6 to TRBJ1-2; the match to TRBD1 covers 7 bases. The CDR3 is 12 amino acids. Germline CDR1 reads MNHNY; CDR2 reads SVGAGI (reference sequence). Trimming cost V 7 bases and J 4 bases; bases outside gene matches: 3. CDR3 amino acids: CASIKGAYGYTF. CDR3 in DNA: TGTGCCAGCATAAAGGGGGCCTATGGCTACACCTTC.

The chain recombines TRBV28 with TRBJ1-2; the match to TRBD1 covers 7 bases. V shed 3 bases, J shed 6 bases, and the junction held 10 bases outside the gene matches. Germline-derived CDR1 and CDR2 are MDHEN and SYDVKM. This CDR3 has 15 residues. The CDR3 DNA sequence: TGTGCCAGCAGTTTGTTATTACAGGGGATTAATGGCTACACCTTC. Protein product: CASSLLLQGINGYTF.

The V and J genes are TRBV27 and TRBJ1-2, with D unclear. V lost 0 bases and J 2 bases, leaving 4 bases between the germline ends. The CDR3 has 13 residues. The germline V gene encodes CDR1 MNHEY and CDR2 SMNVEV (reference sequence). This chain's CDR3 is CASSLSRNYGYTF. The CDR3 nucleotides read TGTGCCAGCAGTTTATCTAGAAACTATGGCTACACCTTC.

This chain connects TRBV11-3 to TRBJ2-2; 8 positions match TRBD2. V was pared by 10 bases and J by 5 bases, with 9 bases of the junction left unmatched. Germline CDR1 reads SGHNT; CDR2 reads YENEEA. CDR3 length: 14 residues. CDR3 region: CATSGGAGTGELFF. The CDR3 DNA sequence: TGTGCCACGTCCGGGGGGGCAGGAACCGGGGAGCTGTTTTTT.

Only a few counts were recorded for this clone. This chain uses TRBV5-1 with TRBJ1-2; D possibly corresponds to TRBD1 (5 bases). The CDR3 consists of 14 residues. The germline gives CDR1 SGHRS, CDR2 YFSETQ. V was trimmed by 0 bases and J by 6 bases, leaving 12 bases between them. The CDR3 DNA reads as TGCGCCAGCAGCTTGGCACAGGCGAGTCATGGCTACACCTTC. It encodes CASSLAQASHGYTF.

The chain is built from TRBV6-1 and TRBJ1-4; tentative D call: TRBD1 (5 bases). Germline V gives CDR1 MNHNS, CDR2 SASEGT. The CDR3 extends over 16 amino acids. The V gene lost 4 bases and the J gene lost 1 base, with 13 bases spanning the gap. CDR3 DNA: TGTGCCAGCAGTGCTTCGGGGGTTCGAACTAATGAAAAACTGTTTTTT. Amino acid sequence: CASSASGVRTNEKLFF.

This CDR3 is CASSSDRGYEQYF. Here the CDR3 DNA reads TGCGCCAGCAGCTCCGACAGGGGCTACGAGCAGTACTTC. The chain recombines TRBV5-1 with TRBJ2-7; 8 bases are a match to TRBD1. Germline CDR1 and CDR2: SGHRS and YFSETQ. The CDR3 has 13 residues. The junction had 2 bases not matched to a gene; V was cut back by 3 bases and J by 3 bases.

CDR3 residues: CASSLSGGLDTGELFF. The CDR3 DNA reads TGTGCCAGCAGTTTATCGGGGGGGTTGGACACCGGGGAGCTGTTTTTT. This chain connects TRBV27 to TRBJ2-2; 7 bases are shared with TRBD2. The J segment lost 3 bases and the V segment lost 0 bases, leaving 4 bases of the junction unmatched. Germline CDR1 is MNHEY and CDR2 is SMNVEV (reference sequence). CDR3 length: 16 amino acids.

The chain links TRBV18 to TRBJ1-2, with 8 nucleotides matching TRBD1. V dropped 6 bases and J dropped 4; count of bases not matched to a gene: 10. Germline V gives CDR1 KGHSH, CDR2 LQKENI. This CDR3 comprises 15 residues. The CDR3 sequence is CASSLGQATLYGYTF. The DNA of the CDR3 is TGTGCCAGCTCGTTGGGACAGGCCACTCTCTATGGCTACACCTTC.